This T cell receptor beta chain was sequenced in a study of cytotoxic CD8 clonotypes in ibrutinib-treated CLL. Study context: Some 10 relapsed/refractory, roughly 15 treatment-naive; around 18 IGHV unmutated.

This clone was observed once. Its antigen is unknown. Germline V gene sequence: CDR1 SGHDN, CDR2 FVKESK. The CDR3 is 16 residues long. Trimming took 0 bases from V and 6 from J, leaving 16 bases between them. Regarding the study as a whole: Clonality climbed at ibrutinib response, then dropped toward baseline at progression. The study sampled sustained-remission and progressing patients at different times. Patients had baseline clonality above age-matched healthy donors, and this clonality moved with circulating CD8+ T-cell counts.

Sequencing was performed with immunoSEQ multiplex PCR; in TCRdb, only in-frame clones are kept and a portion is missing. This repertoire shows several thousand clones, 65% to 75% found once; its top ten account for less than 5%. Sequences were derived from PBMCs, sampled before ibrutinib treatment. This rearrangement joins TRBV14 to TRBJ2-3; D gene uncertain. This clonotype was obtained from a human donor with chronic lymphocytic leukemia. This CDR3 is CASSQDRSVRGDTQYF. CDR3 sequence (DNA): TGTGCCAGCAGCCAAGATAGGTCAGTGCGAGGTGATACGCAGTATTTT.